The 7 T cell receptor beta chains listed next were all sequenced from one sample in a study of blood T cell repertoires in COVID-19. Method: immunoSEQ multiplex PCR; TCRdb's copy keeps in-frame clones and lacks some. Counted here are 100,000 or so clones, 70% to 90% occurring once; the ten biggest clones make up roughly 3%. The sequenced sample was PBMCs or T cells enriched from blood (not recorded which). The receptors here all came from a woman aged 50 to 60 who had recovered from COVID-19.

The CDR3: CASSLDRGAYNEQFF. CDR3 in DNA: TGTGCCAGCAGCCTCGACAGGGGGGCCTACAATGAGCAGTTCTTC. The chain recombines TRBV7-7 with TRBJ2-1; 9 bases fit TRBD1. This CDR3 has 15 amino acids. V was pared by 5 bases and J by 2 bases, with 4 bases of the junction left unmatched. Germline values: CDR1 SSHAT, CDR2 FNYEAQ (reference sequence).

The V and J genes are TRBV5-1 and TRBJ2-1; 8 positions agree with TRBD2. In germline, CDR1 is SGHRS, CDR2 YFSETQ. This CDR3 spans 16 amino acids. Trimming cost V 1 base and J 8 bases; bases outside gene matches: 11. DNA of the CDR3: TGCGCCAGCAGCTTGTTCGGGAGGGACCCCGTCGATGAGCAGTTCTTC. Residues: CASSLFGRDPVDEQFF.

This clone has only a few counts. The V call is TRBV3-1 (or the pseudogene TRBV3-2), the J call TRBJ1-2, with 8 bases aligning to TRBD1. V shed 1 base and J 4 bases; nucleotides not matched to a gene: 2. The CDR3 runs 14 residues. Per germline, CDR1 LGHDT and CDR2 YNNKEL (reference sequence). The CDR3 DNA reads as TGTGCCAGCAGCCAAGCCGACAGGGGCTATGGCTACACCTTC. It encodes CASSQADRGYGYTF.

The rearrangement links TRBV10-3 to TRBJ1-2; D call uncertain. Germline values: CDR1 ENHRY, CDR2 SYGVKD. With 0 bases removed from V and 8 bases from J, the gap between germline ends came to 19 bases. This CDR3 contains 16 residues. The CDR3 sequence is CAISESNLVIAQGYTF. CDR3 in DNA: TGTGCCATCAGTGAGTCTAACCTTGTTATCGCCCAGGGCTACACCTTC.

The chain is built from TRBV18 and TRBJ2-2, with D tentatively TRBD1 (5 bases). The length of the CDR3 is 16 residues. V was shortened by 3 bases and J by 4 bases, with 15 bases between the two germline ends. Germline CDR1 is KGHSH and CDR2 is LQKENI. The CDR3 nucleotides read TGTGCCAGCTCACCCACTGGGCAGGGTGGCACCGGGGAGCTGTTTTTT. Translated, it gives CASSPTGQGGTGELFF.

The V gene is TRBV13, the J gene TRBJ2-1, with 8 bases matching TRBD1. Looked up from germline, CDR1 is PRHDT and CDR2 is FYEKMQ (reference sequence). J gave up 6 bases and V 3 bases, and 1 base lay outside the gene matches. There are 13 residues in the CDR3. This CDR3 is CASSFGQGNEQFF. Written as DNA, the CDR3 is TGTGCCAGCAGCTTTGGACAGGGCAATGAGCAGTTCTTC.

This rearrangement joins TRBV28 to TRBJ2-2, with 9 positions matching TRBD1. Germline V gene sequence: CDR1 MDHEN, CDR2 SYDVKM. Trimming cost V 6 bases and J 3 bases; bases outside gene matches: 5. The CDR3 length is 15 residues. The CDR3: CASRTGTGYTGELFF. The CDR3 DNA reads as TGTGCCAGCAGAACCGGGACAGGGTACACCGGGGAGCTGTTTTTT.